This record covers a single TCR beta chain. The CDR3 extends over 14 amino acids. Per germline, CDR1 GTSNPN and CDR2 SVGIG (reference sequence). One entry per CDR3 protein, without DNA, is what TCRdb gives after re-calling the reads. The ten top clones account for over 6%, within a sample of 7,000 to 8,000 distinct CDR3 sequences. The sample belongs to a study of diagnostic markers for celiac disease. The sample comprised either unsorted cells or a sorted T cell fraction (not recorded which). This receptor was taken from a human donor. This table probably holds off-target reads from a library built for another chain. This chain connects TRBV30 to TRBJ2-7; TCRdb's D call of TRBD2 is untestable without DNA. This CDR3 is CAWKAGINSYEQYF.